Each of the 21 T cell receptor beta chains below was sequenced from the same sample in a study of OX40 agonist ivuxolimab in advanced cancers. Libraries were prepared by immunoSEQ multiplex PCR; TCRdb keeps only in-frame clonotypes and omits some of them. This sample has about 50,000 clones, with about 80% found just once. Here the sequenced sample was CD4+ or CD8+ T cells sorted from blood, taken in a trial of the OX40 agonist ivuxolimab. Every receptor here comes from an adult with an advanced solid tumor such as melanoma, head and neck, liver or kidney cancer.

The CDR3 region is CASSAGTNNEQFF. Written as DNA, the CDR3 is TGTGCCAGCAGCGCCGGGACTAACAATGAGCAGTTCTTC. The chain couples TRBV9 to TRBJ2-1; 7 bases map to TRBD2. V shed 3 bases and J 5 bases; nucleotides not matched to a gene: 2. Germline assignment: CDR1 SGDLS and CDR2 YYNGEE. The CDR3 runs 13 residues.

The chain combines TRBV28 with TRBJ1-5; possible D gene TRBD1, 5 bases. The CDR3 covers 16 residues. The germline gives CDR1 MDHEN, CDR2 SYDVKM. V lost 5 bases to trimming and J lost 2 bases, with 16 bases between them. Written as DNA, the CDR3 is TGTGCCAGCAGTCCCTCGACTCGGGGGGGCAATCAGCCCCAGCATTTT. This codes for CASSPSTRGGNQPQHF.

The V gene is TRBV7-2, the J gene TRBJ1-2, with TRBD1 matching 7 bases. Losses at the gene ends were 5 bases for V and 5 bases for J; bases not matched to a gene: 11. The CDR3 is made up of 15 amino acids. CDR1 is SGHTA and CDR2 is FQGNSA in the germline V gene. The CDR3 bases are TGTGCCAGCAGCCGCCGGGACAGCCAGAGGTATGGCTACACCTTC. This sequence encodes CASSRRDSQRYGYTF.

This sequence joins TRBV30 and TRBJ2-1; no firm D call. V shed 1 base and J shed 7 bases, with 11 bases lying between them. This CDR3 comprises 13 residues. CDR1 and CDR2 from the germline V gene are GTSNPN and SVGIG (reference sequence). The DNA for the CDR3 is TGTGCCTGGAGTGGCCGGAGAAGGAATGAGCAGTTCTTC. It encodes CAWSGRRRNEQFF. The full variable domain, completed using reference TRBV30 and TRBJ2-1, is SQTIHQWPATLVQPVGSPLSLECTVEGTSNPNLYWYRQAAGRGLQLLFYSVGIGQISSEVPQNLSASRPQDRQFILSSKKLLLSDSGFYLCAWSGRRRNEQFFGPGTRLTVL.

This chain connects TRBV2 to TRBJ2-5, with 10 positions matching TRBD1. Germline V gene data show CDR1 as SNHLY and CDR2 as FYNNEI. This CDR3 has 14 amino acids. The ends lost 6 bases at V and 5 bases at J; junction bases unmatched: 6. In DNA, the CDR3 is TGTGCCAGCAGGAAGACAGGGGGCGCGGAGACCCAGTACTTC. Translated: CASRKTGGAETQYF.

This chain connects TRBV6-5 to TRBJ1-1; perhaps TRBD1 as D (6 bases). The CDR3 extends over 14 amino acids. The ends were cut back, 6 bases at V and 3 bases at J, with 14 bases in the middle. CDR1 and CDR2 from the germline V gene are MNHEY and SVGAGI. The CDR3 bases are TGTGCCAGCAGGGGGGGCTGGGGGCACACTGAAGCTTTCTTT. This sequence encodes CASRGGWGHTEAFF.

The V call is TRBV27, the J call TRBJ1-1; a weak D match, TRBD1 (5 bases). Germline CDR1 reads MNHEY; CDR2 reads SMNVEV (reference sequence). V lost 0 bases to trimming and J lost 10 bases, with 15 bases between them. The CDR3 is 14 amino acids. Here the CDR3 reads CASSLSGVGMGAFF. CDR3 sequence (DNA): TGTGCCAGCAGTTTATCGGGGGTAGGGATGGGAGCTTTCTTT.

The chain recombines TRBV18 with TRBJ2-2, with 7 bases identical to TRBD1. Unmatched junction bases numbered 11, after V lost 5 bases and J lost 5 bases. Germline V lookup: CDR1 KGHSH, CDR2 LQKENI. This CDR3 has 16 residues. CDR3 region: CASSTSGTVLTGELFF. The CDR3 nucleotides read TGTGCCAGCTCAACATCCGGGACAGTTTTGACCGGGGAGCTGTTTTTT.

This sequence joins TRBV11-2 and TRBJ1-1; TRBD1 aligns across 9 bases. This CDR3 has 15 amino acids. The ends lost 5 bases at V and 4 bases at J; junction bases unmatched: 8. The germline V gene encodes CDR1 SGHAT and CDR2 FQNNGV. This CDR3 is CASSPRTGERTEAFF. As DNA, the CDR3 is TGTGCCAGCAGCCCCAGGACAGGGGAACGCACTGAAGCTTTCTTT.

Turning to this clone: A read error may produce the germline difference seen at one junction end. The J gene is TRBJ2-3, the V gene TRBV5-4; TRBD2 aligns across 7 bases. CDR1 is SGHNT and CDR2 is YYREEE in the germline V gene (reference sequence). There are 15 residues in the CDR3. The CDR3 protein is CASSRAGRYTDTQYF. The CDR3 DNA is TGCGCCAGCAGCCGAGCGGGGCGATACACAGATACGCAGTATTTT.

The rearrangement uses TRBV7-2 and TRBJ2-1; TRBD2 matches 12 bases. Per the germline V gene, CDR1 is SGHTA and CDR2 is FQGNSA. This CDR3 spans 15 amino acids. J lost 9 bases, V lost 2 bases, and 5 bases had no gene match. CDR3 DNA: TGTGCCAGCAGCTTACTAGCGGGAGGGTCGGGTGAGCAGTTCTTC. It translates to CASSLLAGGSGEQFF.

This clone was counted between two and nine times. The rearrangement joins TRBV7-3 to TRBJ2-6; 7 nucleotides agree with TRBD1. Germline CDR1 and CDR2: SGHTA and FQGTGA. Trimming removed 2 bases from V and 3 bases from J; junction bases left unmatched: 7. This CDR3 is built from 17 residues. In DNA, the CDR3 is TGTGCCAGCAGCTTAGGGGCGAGGGGGCTTGGGGCCAACGTCCTGACTTTC. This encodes CASSLGARGLGANVLTF.

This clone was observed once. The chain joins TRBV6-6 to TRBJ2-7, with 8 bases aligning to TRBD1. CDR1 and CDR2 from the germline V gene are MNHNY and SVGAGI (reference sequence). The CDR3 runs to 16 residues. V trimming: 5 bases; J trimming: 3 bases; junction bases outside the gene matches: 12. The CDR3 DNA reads TGTGCCAGCAGTCGGAAACTCCAAGACAGGGGCTACGAGCAGTACTTC. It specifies CASSRKLQDRGYEQYF.

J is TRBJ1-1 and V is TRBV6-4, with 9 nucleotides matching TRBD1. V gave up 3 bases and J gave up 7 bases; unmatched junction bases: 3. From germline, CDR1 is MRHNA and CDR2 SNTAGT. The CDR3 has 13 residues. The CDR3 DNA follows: TGTGCCAGCAGTGAGGACAGGGGCGGTGAAGCTTTCTTT. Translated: CASSEDRGGEAFF.

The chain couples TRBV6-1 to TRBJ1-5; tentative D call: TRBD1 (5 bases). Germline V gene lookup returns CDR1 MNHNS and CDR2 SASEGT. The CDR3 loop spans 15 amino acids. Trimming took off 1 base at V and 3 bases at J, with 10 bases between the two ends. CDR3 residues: CASSEGVGANQPQHF. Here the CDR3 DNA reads TGTGCCAGCAGTGAAGGGGTAGGGGCCAATCAGCCCCAGCATTTT.

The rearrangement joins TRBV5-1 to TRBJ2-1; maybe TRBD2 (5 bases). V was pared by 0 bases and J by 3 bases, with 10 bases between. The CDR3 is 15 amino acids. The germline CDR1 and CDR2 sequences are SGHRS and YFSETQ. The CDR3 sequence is CASSLATRDYNEQFF. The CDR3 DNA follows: TGCGCCAGCAGCTTGGCCACCCGGGACTACAATGAGCAGTTCTTC.

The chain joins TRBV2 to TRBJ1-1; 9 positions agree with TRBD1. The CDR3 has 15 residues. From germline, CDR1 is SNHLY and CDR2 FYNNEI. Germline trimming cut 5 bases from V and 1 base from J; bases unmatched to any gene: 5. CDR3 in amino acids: CASSPGTGTNTEAFF. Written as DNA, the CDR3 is TGTGCCAGCAGTCCCGGGACAGGGACGAACACTGAAGCTTTCTTT.

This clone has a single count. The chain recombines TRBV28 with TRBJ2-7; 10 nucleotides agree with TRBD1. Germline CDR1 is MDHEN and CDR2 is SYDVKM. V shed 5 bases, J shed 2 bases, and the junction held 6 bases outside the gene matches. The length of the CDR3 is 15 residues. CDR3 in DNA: TGTGCCAGCAGTCAGACAGGGGGCTACACCTACGAGCAGTACTTC. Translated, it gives CASSQTGGYTYEQYF. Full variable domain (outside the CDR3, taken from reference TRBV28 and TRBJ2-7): DVKVTQSSRYLVKRTGEKVFLECVQDMDHENMFWYRQDPGLGLRLIYFSYDVKMKEKGDIPEGYSVSREKKERFSLILESASTNQTSMYLCASSQTGGYTYEQYFGPGTRLTVT.

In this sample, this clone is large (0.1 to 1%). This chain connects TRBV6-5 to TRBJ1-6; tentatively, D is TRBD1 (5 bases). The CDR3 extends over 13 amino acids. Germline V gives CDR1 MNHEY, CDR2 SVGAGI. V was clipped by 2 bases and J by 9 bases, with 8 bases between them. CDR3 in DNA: TGTGCCAGCAGTTACCAGGGATCTTCACCCCTCCACTTT. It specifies CASSYQGSSPLHF.

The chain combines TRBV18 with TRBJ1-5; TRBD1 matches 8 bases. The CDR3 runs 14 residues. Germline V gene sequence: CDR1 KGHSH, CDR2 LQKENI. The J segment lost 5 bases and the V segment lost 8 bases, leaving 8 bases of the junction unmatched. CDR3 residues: CASTSPGQDQPQHF. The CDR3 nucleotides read TGTGCCAGCACCTCCCCGGGACAGGATCAGCCCCAGCATTTT.

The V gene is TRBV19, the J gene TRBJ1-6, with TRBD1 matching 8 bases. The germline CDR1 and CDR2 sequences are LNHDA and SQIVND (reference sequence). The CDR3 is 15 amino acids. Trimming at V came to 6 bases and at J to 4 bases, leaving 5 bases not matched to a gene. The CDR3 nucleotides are TGTGCCAGTAGCCCTAGGGACAGGTATAATTCACCCCTCCACTTT. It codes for CASSPRDRYNSPLHF.